Below, 17 T cell receptor beta chains from the same sample are listed, as sequenced in a study of regulatory T cells in long-lasting Graves disease. Time point defined: newly diagnosed GD, antithyroid drugs for less than 3 months. Extracted RNA from PBMCs served as the source of the TCR library. With iRepertoire HTBI primers and Arm-PCR of CDR3 regions, TCR beta libraries were built. Via MiXCR, TCRdb re-called the multiplex PCR reads, giving one row per CDR3 protein. The data contain roughly 500,000 distinct CDR3 sequences, approximately 13% of them singletons. The data were also submitted as part of a second study, on T cells in Graves' hyperthyroidism and ophthalmopathy.

The specimen was peripheral blood mononuclear cells (PBMCs), collected at new diagnosis, from a patient treated with antithyroid drugs. The receptors were sampled from a man under 40 with Graves disease.

This clonotype has a count of ten or more. The genes are TRBV29-1 and TRBJ2-7; no clear D gene. Trimming removed 5 bases at V and 0 bases at J, with 8 bases between. Germline lookup yields CDR1 SQVTM and CDR2 ANQGSEA. The length of the CDR3 is 12 residues. The CDR3 bases are TGCAGCGTTAGAGGCACCTCCTACGAGCAGTACTTC. This translates into CSVRGTSYEQYF.

This clonotype was seen ten or more times. The V gene is TRBV28, the J gene TRBJ2-1; TRBD2 is a possible D gene (6 bases). Germline assignment: CDR1 MDHEN and CDR2 SYDVKM. Trimming shortened V by 6 bases and J by 10 bases, and 19 bases separated the two germline ends. CDR3 length: 14 residues. The CDR3 protein is CASRNLAPAYEQFF. CDR3 sequence (DNA): TGTGCCAGCAGGAACCTAGCGCCCGCCTACGAGCAGTTCTTC. Combining the CDR3 with reference TRBV28 and TRBJ2-1 gives the whole variable domain DVKVTQSSRYLVKRTGEKVFLECVQDMDHENMFWYRQDPGLGLRLIYFSYDVKMKEKGDIPEGYSVSREKKERFSLILESASTNQTSMYLCASRNLAPAYEQFFGPGTRLTVL.

The chain has TRBV3-1 and TRBJ2-1; 12 bases agree with TRBD2. The germline V gene encodes CDR1 LGHDT and CDR2 YNNKEL (reference sequence). The CDR3 is 14 residues long. The chain's CDR3 is CAAGLAGFYNEQFF. The CDR3 DNA sequence: TGTGCAGCGGGACTAGCGGGTTTCTACAATGAGCAGTTCTTC.

In its sample, this clonotype was seen a few times. The J gene is TRBJ1-6, the V gene TRBV28, with D possibly matching TRBD1 (5 bases). The germline gives CDR1 MDHEN, CDR2 SYDVKM. CDR3 length: 22 residues. V was clipped by 1 base and J by 0 bases, with 25 bases between them. CDR3 region: CASSLYGGGGRTLSSYNSPLHF. Written as DNA, the CDR3 is TGTGCCAGCAGTTTATACGGAGGTGGGGGACGGACTCTAAGCTCCTATAATTCACCCCTCCACTTT.

V and J are TRBV20-1 and TRBJ2-2, with D maybe TRBD2 (6 bases). This CDR3 is 13 amino acids long. V lost 0 bases and J lost 9, with 11 bases in between. The germline CDR1 and CDR2 sequences are DFQATT and SNEGSKA (reference sequence). CDR3 region: CSARDVLAWELFF. For the CDR3, the DNA is TGCAGTGCTAGAGATGTACTAGCATGGGAGCTGTTTTTT.

In its sample, this clonotype was seen many times. Germline is not matched at one junction end, which may reflect a read error. The chain recombines TRBV5-1 with TRBJ1-1; a possible D gene is TRBD1 (6 bases). This CDR3 is 11 amino acids long. The germline gives CDR1 SGHRS, CDR2 YFSETQ. The CDR3 protein is CASSLGGEAFF. Written as DNA, the CDR3 is TGTGCCAGCAGTCTAGGGGGTGAAGCTTTCTTT.

This clonotype has ten or more counts. This chain links TRBV7-9 with TRBJ2-3; tentative D call: TRBD2 (6 bases). Germline V gene sequence: CDR1 SEHNR, CDR2 FQNEAQ (reference sequence). The CDR3 loop spans 17 amino acids. Trimming took 5 bases from V and 1 from J, leaving 19 bases between them. The CDR3: CASSQAQGRRGTDTQYF. Here the CDR3 DNA reads TGTGCCAGCAGCCAAGCCCAAGGGAGGAGGGGCACAGATACGCAGTATTTT.

The gene calls are TRBV9 and TRBJ2-2; 9 positions agree with TRBD1. CDR3 length equals 16 residues. After removal of 4 bases from V and 4 bases from J, the junction contained 8 bases not matched to a gene. The germline gives CDR1 SGDLS, CDR2 YYNGEE. The CDR3 loop reads CASSTQGARATGELFF. The CDR3, as DNA: TGTGCCAGCAGCACACAGGGGGCGCGTGCCACCGGGGAGCTGTTTTTT.

This clonotype was observed at least ten times. The chain employs TRBV9 and TRBJ2-5; D remains unclear. Trimming left V 0 bases short and J 1 base short, with 7 bases between. CDR3 length: 14 residues. The V gene's germline CDR1 is SGDLS and CDR2 YYNGEE. The CDR3, as DNA: TGTGCCAGCAGCGTAGCTGGCGCCCAAGAGACCCAGTACTTC. It is translated as CASSVAGAQETQYF.

This clonotype was picked up a small number of times. The gene calls are TRBV2 and TRBJ1-2; tentative D call: TRBD1 (6 bases). V was shortened by 11 bases and J by 3 bases, with 16 bases between the two germline ends. The CDR3 contains 13 residues. Germline lookup yields CDR1 SNHLY and CDR2 FYNNEI. Written as DNA, the CDR3 is TGTGCCCAACACGGGGGGGCCGACTATGGCTACACCTTC. Its protein product is CAQHGGADYGYTF.

Points on this clonotype: A much larger clone differs from this one at a single base, so this may be a read error. The gene calls are TRBV12-3 or TRBV12-4 and TRBJ2-6; D is uncertain. This CDR3 region has 14 residues. In DNA form, the CDR3 reads TGTGCCCGCAGTTTATCGACTGGGGCCAACGTCCTGACTTTC. As protein: CARSLSTGANVLTF.

This clonotype was seen ten or more times. The chain couples TRBV6-1 to TRBJ2-2, with D possibly being TRBD1 or TRBD2 (5 bases each). V gave up 6 bases and J gave up 1 base, with 15 bases separating them. Germline V gives CDR1 MNHNS, CDR2 SASEGT. This CDR3 has 16 amino acids. As DNA, the CDR3 is TGTGCCAGCAGCGAGCTGGGGGTAGGGAACACCGGGGAGCTGTTTTTT. Its translation: CASSELGVGNTGELFF.

This clonotype was picked up many times. The chain is built from TRBV15 and TRBJ1-3, with 7 positions matching TRBD1. Germline CDR1 and CDR2: LNHNV and YYDKDF (reference sequence). This CDR3 is 15 amino acids long. The V and J ends lost 0 bases and 7 bases, in that order; junction bases with no gene match: 6. CDR3 protein: CATSRDRRGRNTIYF. The CDR3, as DNA: TGTGCCACCAGCAGAGATCGGAGGGGGCGGAACACCATATATTTT.

This clonotype came up many times. The V call is TRBV2, the J call TRBJ1-4; D ambiguous. The germline V and J ends were trimmed by 6 bases and 4 bases, with 21 bases remaining between them. Germline V gene sequence: CDR1 SNHLY, CDR2 FYNNEI. This CDR3 has 17 residues. The CDR3, as DNA: TGTGCCAGCAGCCCCTCGGGGAGGGCGCAAATTAATGAAAAACTGTTTTTT. Translating it yields CASSPSGRAQINEKLFF.

This clonotype was counted a single time. This rearrangement joins TRBV4-1 to TRBJ2-7; 9 positions agree with TRBD1. Germline trimming cut 6 bases from V and 6 bases from J; bases unmatched to any gene: 6. The germline V gene has CDR1 MGHRA and CDR2 YSYEKL. The CDR3 has 13 amino acids. In DNA form, the CDR3 reads TGCGCCAGCAGGGGGACAGGGACGGGCGAGCAGTACTTC. Translated: CASRGTGTGEQYF.

This clonotype was seen only a few times. The chain joins TRBV30 to TRBJ2-3; 7 bases are shared with TRBD2. The CDR3 has 14 residues. With 6 bases clipped from V and 3 bases from J, the junction kept 9 bases outside the gene matches. Germline loops: CDR1 GTSNPN, CDR2 SVGIG (reference sequence). CDR3 nucleotides: TGTGCCTGCTCCCGGGAGGTGAGGACAGATACGCAGTATTTT. Translation: CACSREVRTDTQYF.

The rearrangement uses TRBV6-1 and TRBJ2-5; D is unclear. The CDR3 extends over 13 amino acids. Germline V gives CDR1 MNHNS, CDR2 SASEGT. The ends were cut back, 2 bases at V and 0 bases at J, with 4 bases in the middle. CDR3 protein: CASSEIYQETQYF. The CDR3 DNA reads TGTGCCAGCAGTGAAATCTACCAAGAGACCCAGTACTTC.